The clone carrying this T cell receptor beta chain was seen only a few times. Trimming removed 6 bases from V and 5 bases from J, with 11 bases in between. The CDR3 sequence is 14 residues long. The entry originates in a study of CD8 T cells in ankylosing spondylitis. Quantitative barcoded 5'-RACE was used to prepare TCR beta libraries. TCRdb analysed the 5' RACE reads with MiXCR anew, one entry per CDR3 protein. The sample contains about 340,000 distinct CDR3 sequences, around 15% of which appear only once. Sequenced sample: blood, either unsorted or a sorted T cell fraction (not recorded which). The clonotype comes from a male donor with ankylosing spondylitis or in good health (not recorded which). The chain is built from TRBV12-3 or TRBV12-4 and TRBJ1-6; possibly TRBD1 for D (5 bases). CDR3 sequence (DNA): TGTGCCAGCAGCTTGGGACGGAATAATTCACCCCTCCACTTT. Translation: CASSLGRNNSPLHF.